This T cell receptor beta chain originates from a study of TIL therapy for anti-PD-1-resistant metastatic lung cancer. The wider study: A handful of tumors were EGFR-mutant and two were ALK-rearranged.

This was the immunoSEQ v3 assay. Survey-level samples got 2 million or so read pairs; deep-level samples got 5-6 million. Profiled with immunoSEQ multiplex PCR; TCRdb holds only in-frame clones, not every one. The sample has over 10,000 clones; about 80% are singletons. Trimming pared 1 base from V and 4 bases from J, leaving 5 bases between. The germline gives CDR1 SGHVS, CDR2 FNYEAQ. CDR3 size: 13 residues. Time point meaning: pre-treatment sample, taken before nivolumab and TIL therapy. The sample in question was blood, obtained at baseline. This clonotype originated in a person aged 25 to 80 with non-small cell lung cancer. J is TRBJ1-5 and V is TRBV7-6; D is unresolved. The CDR3: CASSLERNQPQHF. Here the CDR3 DNA reads TGTGCCAGCAGCTTAGAACGGAATCAGCCCCAGCATTTT. Complete variable domain (other parts from reference TRBV7-6 and TRBJ1-5): GAGVSQSPRYKVTKRGQDVALRCDPISGHVSLYWYRQALGQGPEFLTYFNYEAQQDKSGLPNDRFSAERPEGSISTLTIQRTEQRDSAMYRCASSLERNQPQHFGDGTRLSIL.